Listed below are T cell receptor beta chains from one sample, sequenced in a study of blood T cell repertoires in COVID-19. The assay was immunoSEQ multiplex PCR, and TCRdb's table has in-frame clones only and misses some. This sample has over 90,000 clones, with roughly 79% found just once. The sample was peripheral blood. These receptors were taken from a man at least 80 years old with COVID-19, enrolled during active disease. The CDR3 runs from the conserved cysteine through the conserved F or W. Each record gives: J gene, V gene, D gene, CDR3 protein. The D gene is left open where the match is weak.

J gene: TRBJ1-2; V gene: TRBV5-4; D gene: NA; CDR3 protein: CASSLVPGDGYTF
J gene: TRBJ2-1; V gene: TRBV7-3; D gene: NA; CDR3 protein: CASSLLPTGAYNEQFF
J gene: TRBJ2-6; V gene: TRBV10-3; D gene: TRBD2; CDR3 protein: CAISTLAGGPLSNSGANVLTF
J gene: TRBJ2-7; V gene: TRBV4-3; D gene: TRBD1; CDR3 protein: CASSQVRDSSYEQYF
J gene: TRBJ1-2; V gene: TRBV20-1; D gene: NA; CDR3 protein: CSAERGYGYTF
J gene: TRBJ1-2; V gene: TRBV5-1; D gene: NA; CDR3 protein: CASSQTRGGNYGYTF
J gene: TRBJ2-2; V gene: TRBV5-4; D gene: TRBD2; CDR3 protein: CASSSPGLAGRAGELFF
J gene: TRBJ1-2; V gene: TRBV29-1; D gene: TRBD1; CDR3 protein: CSVRQGYGYTF
J gene: TRBJ2-3; V gene: TRBV11-3; D gene: TRBD2; CDR3 protein: CASSLDPGLAGGGDTQYF
J gene: TRBJ2-7; V gene: TRBV9; D gene: TRBD1; CDR3 protein: CASSADRGEQYF
J gene: TRBJ2-1; V gene: TRBV5-1; D gene: TRBD1; CDR3 protein: CASSARRDSRYNEQFF
J gene: TRBJ1-1; V gene: TRBV18; D gene: NA; CDR3 protein: CASSPPGANTEAFF
J gene: TRBJ2-7; V gene: TRBV27; D gene: TRBD2; CDR3 protein: CASSPWSSGSYEQYF
J gene: TRBJ2-2; V gene: TRBV5-1; D gene: NA; CDR3 protein: CASSFGRGTGELFF
J gene: TRBJ1-2; V gene: TRBV5-4; D gene: NA; CDR3 protein: CASSLVGANYGYTF
J gene: TRBJ1-1; V gene: TRBV15; D gene: NA; CDR3 protein: CATSRDLKLVMNTEAFF
J gene: TRBJ2-7; V gene: TRBV5-1; D gene: TRBD1; CDR3 protein: CASSFTTGAAYEQYF
J gene: TRBJ1-1; V gene: TRBV27; D gene: NA; CDR3 protein: CASSITGYGDTEAFF
J gene: TRBJ1-6; V gene: TRBV28; D gene: TRBD1; CDR3 protein: CASTGGIAPLHF
J gene: TRBJ2-3; V gene: TRBV2; D gene: NA; CDR3 protein: CASSRDFNTDTQYF
J gene: TRBJ1-5; V gene: TRBV30; D gene: TRBD1; CDR3 protein: CAWGTGLPNQPQHF
J gene: TRBJ1-1; V gene: TRBV10-1; D gene: NA; CDR3 protein: CASSLDKNTEAFF
J gene: TRBJ1-6; V gene: TRBV7-9; D gene: TRBD1; CDR3 protein: CASSSGQGSSPLHF
J gene: TRBJ2-3; V gene: TRBV6-6; D gene: NA; CDR3 protein: CASSFQQGGGTDTQYF
J gene: TRBJ2-2; V gene: TRBV11-2; D gene: NA; CDR3 protein: CASSLEAGDHTGELFF
J gene: TRBJ1-6; V gene: TRBV5-1; D gene: NA; CDR3 protein: CASSAGRINSPLHF
J gene: TRBJ1-5; V gene: TRBV2; D gene: NA; CDR3 protein: CASSGQGTQPQHF
J gene: TRBJ1-3; V gene: TRBV19; D gene: NA; CDR3 protein: CASSIVAREAGNTIYF
J gene: TRBJ1-2; V gene: TRBV27; D gene: NA; CDR3 protein: CASRLDSLNYGYTF
J gene: TRBJ2-2; V gene: TRBV4-2; D gene: TRBD1; CDR3 protein: CASSQVQGQGNTGELFF
J gene: TRBJ2-1; V gene: TRBV9; D gene: TRBD2; CDR3 protein: CASRTSGRNEQFF
J gene: TRBJ1-2; V gene: TRBV5-6; D gene: NA; CDR3 protein: CASSLAEGGGYTF
J gene: TRBJ2-3; V gene: TRBV4-3; D gene: NA; CDR3 protein: CASSQDPQGTDTQYF
J gene: TRBJ2-1; V gene: TRBV7-2; D gene: NA; CDR3 protein: CASSMNRASFGNEQFF
J gene: TRBJ2-2; V gene: TRBV5-1; D gene: TRBD1; CDR3 protein: CASNWDRTTGELFF
J gene: TRBJ2-3; V gene: TRBV3-1/TRBV3-2; D gene: TRBD1; CDR3 protein: CASSRRTGGRDTQYF
J gene: TRBJ2-7; V gene: TRBV2; D gene: TRBD1; CDR3 protein: CASSWDRAYEQYF
J gene: TRBJ2-6; V gene: TRBV19; D gene: TRBD1; CDR3 protein: CASSSGQGTSGANVLTF
J gene: TRBJ2-3; V gene: TRBV19; D gene: NA; CDR3 protein: CASSIRGGGSTDTQYF
J gene: TRBJ2-7; V gene: TRBV29-1; D gene: TRBD2; CDR3 protein: CSVVSGGRAYEQYF